The clone carrying this T cell receptor beta chain is judged medium-sized. The antigen is undetermined. The data are from a study of neurological immune-mediated disorders. Study results and limitations: Multiple sclerosis patients had less TCR clonal expansion than even healthy controls, unlike HTLV-1-associated myelopathy.

Synthesis of cDNA was accomplished via 5'RACE employing 10-nucleotide random UMIs. Each CDR3 protein is one row after TCRdb ran MiXCR on the 5' RACE reads. This table has roughly 24,000 distinct CDR3 sequences, more than 10% appearing once. PBMCs stored at -80 C, numbering 2 million, were the origin of the unsorted libraries. The CDR3 totals 12 residues. Deletions cut 2 bases from V and 4 bases from J, with 6 bases between. Germline loops: CDR1 DFQATT, CDR2 SNEGSKA (reference sequence). The clonotype comes from a woman aged 55-75 years with HTLV-1-associated myelopathy (HAM/TSP). The J gene is TRBJ2-1, the V gene TRBV20-1, with no clear D. The specimen sequenced was PBMCs. CDR3 nucleotide sequence: TGCAGTGCTAGAACAGTTTACAATGAGCAGTTCTTC. Translation gives CSARTVYNEQFF.